Listed below are T cell receptor beta chains from one sample, sequenced in a study of cytomegalovirus exposure and HLA in healthy donors. Repertoires were generated with immunoSEQ multiplex PCR, while TCRdb's copy carries only in-frame clones and drops some. This sample has about 110,000 clones, with approximately 87% found just once. Sequenced sample: PBMCs. The receptor source for this set is a young woman in good health and CMV-seropositive. CDR3s include the opening cysteine and the closing phenylalanine or tryptophan. The D gene is left open where the match is weak. Part of the rows lack a size; the others show once, few, many or a class for expanded clones.

CDR3: CASKHVPGGPYEQYF
DNA: TGCGCCAGCAAGCACGTCCCGGGAGGTCCTTACGAGCAGTACTTC
J: TRBJ2-7
D: TRBD2
size: NA
V: TRBV5-1

CDR3: CASSIPGQGSQPQHF
DNA: TGTGCCAGTAGTATCCCGGGACAGGGTTCTCAGCCCCAGCATTTT
J: TRBJ1-5
D: TRBD1
size: NA
V: TRBV19

CDR3: CSVVVPGQNTGELFF
DNA: TGCAGCGTTGTGGTTCCCGGACAGAACACCGGGGAGCTGTTTTTT
J: TRBJ2-2
D: NA
size: once
V: TRBV29-1

CDR3: CVSSLVTGQETQYF
DNA: TGTGTCAGCAGCTTAGTGACAGGTCAAGAGACCCAGTACTTC
J: TRBJ2-5
D: NA
size: once
V: TRBV7-2

CDR3: CASSTLRGTEAFF
DNA: TGTGCCAGCAGCACCTTACGGGGAACTGAAGCTTTCTTT
J: TRBJ1-1
D: NA
size: NA
V: TRBV7-2

CDR3: CASSLSTGDYGYTF
DNA: TGTGCCAGCAGCTTATCGACAGGAGACTATGGCTACACCTTC
J: TRBJ1-2
D: NA
size: NA
V: TRBV11-2

CDR3: CASSFSPSGRANEQFF
DNA: TGTGCCAGCAGTTTCAGTCCTAGCGGGAGGGCCAATGAGCAGTTCTTC
J: TRBJ2-1
D: TRBD2
size: NA
V: TRBV27

CDR3: CASSSRLARPQGETQYF
DNA: TGTGCCAGCAGCTCCCGACTAGCGAGGCCCCAGGGAGAGACCCAGTACTTC
J: TRBJ2-5
D: TRBD2
size: NA
V: TRBV11-3

CDR3: CASSFPGREGGYTF
DNA: TGTGCCAGCAGCTTCCCCGGCAGGGAGGGTGGCTACACCTTC
J: TRBJ1-2
D: NA
size: NA
V: TRBV11-2

CDR3: CASSQLTGGYGYTF
DNA: TGTGCCAGCAGCCAACTAACGGGGGGCTATGGCTACACCTTC
J: TRBJ1-2
D: NA
size: NA
V: TRBV7-2